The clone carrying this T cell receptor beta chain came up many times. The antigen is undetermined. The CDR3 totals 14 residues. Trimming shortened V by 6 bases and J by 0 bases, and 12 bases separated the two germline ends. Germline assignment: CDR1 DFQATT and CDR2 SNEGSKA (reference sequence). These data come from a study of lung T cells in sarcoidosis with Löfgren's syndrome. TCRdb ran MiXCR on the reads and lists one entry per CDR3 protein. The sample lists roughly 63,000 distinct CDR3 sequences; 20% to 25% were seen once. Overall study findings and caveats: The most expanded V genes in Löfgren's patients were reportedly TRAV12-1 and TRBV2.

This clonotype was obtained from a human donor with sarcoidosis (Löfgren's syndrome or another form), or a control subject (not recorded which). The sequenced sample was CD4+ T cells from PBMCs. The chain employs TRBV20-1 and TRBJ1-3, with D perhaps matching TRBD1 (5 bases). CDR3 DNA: TGCAGTGCAGCACAGGCTCACTCTGGAAACACCATATATTTT. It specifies CSAAQAHSGNTIYF.